The 21 T cell receptor beta chains below all came from one sample that was sequenced in a study of T-cell memory formation after mild COVID-19. TCRdb re-analysed the 5' RACE reads in MiXCR, keeping a single row per CDR3 protein. The table has about 310,000 distinct CDR3 sequences, about a sixth seen once. Sequenced input: PBMCs or a T cell subset sorted from them (not recorded which). These receptors originate from a man aged 18 to 29 who had mild COVID-19 (a few samples of this study predate the infection). Cell type and time point are not known.

The chain links TRBV6-1 to TRBJ2-2, with D possibly being TRBD1 (5 bases). The V gene lost 5 bases and the J gene lost 0 bases, with 13 bases spanning the gap. Germline V CDR1 and CDR2: MNHNS, SASEGT. The CDR3 contains 16 residues. CDR3 residues: CASSSRQPANTGELFF. CDR3 coding DNA: TGTGCCAGCAGTAGCAGACAGCCGGCGAACACCGGGGAGCTGTTTTTT.

The chain combines TRBV6-2 or TRBV6-3 with TRBJ2-1; 7 bases align to TRBD1. Trimming removed 0 bases from V and 0 bases from J; junction bases left unmatched: 8. CDR1 is MNHEY and CDR2 is SVGEGT in the germline V gene. CDR3 length equals 18 residues. The CDR3 bases are TGTGCCAGCAGTTACTCTGTTTTCGGGGACAGCTCCTACAATGAGCAGTTCTTC. Translation gives CASSYSVFGDSSYNEQFF.

The V and J genes are TRBV4-1 and TRBJ2-3; 11 nucleotides match TRBD2. Germline trimming cut 5 bases from V and 0 bases from J; bases unmatched to any gene: 10. Germline V gene data show CDR1 as MGHRA and CDR2 as YSYEKL. The CDR3 contains 18 residues. Here the CDR3 DNA reads TGCGCCAGCAGCATAGAGACGGGGACTAGCGGAAGCACAGATACGCAGTATTTT. Its translation: CASSIETGTSGSTDTQYF.

This chain uses TRBV12-3 or TRBV12-4 with TRBJ1-1; D is ambiguous. Trimming took off 3 bases at V and 7 bases at J, with 6 bases between the two ends. The CDR3 is made up of 11 amino acids. This CDR3 is CASSLVREAFF. DNA for the CDR3: TGTGCCAGCAGTTTGGTTCGTGAAGCTTTCTTT.

CDR3 protein: CASSSYRGDTDTQYF. The CDR3 DNA reads TGTGCCAGCAGCTCCTACAGGGGCGACACAGATACGCAGTATTTT. The chain combines TRBV7-9 with TRBJ2-3; TRBD1 agrees at 7 bases. V lost 4 bases and J lost 2; bases outside the gene matches: 6. The CDR3 contains 15 residues. The germline CDR1 and CDR2 sequences are SEHNR and FQNEAQ (reference sequence).

The rearrangement uses TRBV7-8 and TRBJ2-3; 12 bases map to TRBD2. The V and J ends lost 4 bases and 2 bases, in that order; junction bases with no gene match: 4. The CDR3 runs to 16 residues. CDR1 and CDR2 (germline): SGHVS, FQNEAQ. The CDR3 protein is CASSWTSGKVTDTQYF. In DNA, the CDR3 is TGTGCCAGCAGCTGGACTAGCGGGAAAGTCACAGATACGCAGTATTTT.

This clonotype has only a few counts. The V and J genes are TRBV12-3 or TRBV12-4 and TRBJ1-4; maybe TRBD1 (5 bases). The CDR3 sequence is 12 residues long. V lost 6 bases to trimming and J lost 8 bases, with 10 bases between them. The CDR3 DNA sequence: TGTGCCAGCAGATACAGGTTGGAAAAACTGTTTTTT. Amino acids: CASRYRLEKLFF.

The chain combines TRBV7-6 with TRBJ2-7, with TRBD1 matching 8 bases. The CDR3 is 14 residues long. With 1 base clipped from V and 4 bases from J, the junction kept 3 bases outside the gene matches. Germline V lookup: CDR1 SGHVS, CDR2 FNYEAQ. The CDR3 coding sequence is TGTGCCAGCAGCTTAGGGACAGGGAATTACGAGCAGTACTTC. Protein: CASSLGTGNYEQYF.

This clonotype has just a few counts. This chain links TRBV7-7 with TRBJ2-7; perhaps TRBD2 as D (6 bases). CDR1 is SSHAT, CDR2 FNYEAQ, per germline (reference sequence). The CDR3 has 13 amino acids. CDR3 in DNA: TGTGCTAGCAGCTCCAGGGACTGCTACGAGCAGTACGTC. Residues: CASSSRDCYEQYV.

The V and J genes are TRBV29-1 and TRBJ2-2; D is ambiguous. Trimming pared 8 bases from V and 3 bases from J, leaving 13 bases between. The CDR3 is made up of 13 amino acids. Germline CDR1 reads SQVTM; CDR2 reads ANQGSEA. CDR3 DNA sequence: TGCAGCTCAGGTCAGAGCGACACCGGGGAGCTGTTTTTT. Amino acids: CSSGQSDTGELFF.

The J gene is TRBJ1-1, the V gene TRBV11-2; D call uncertain. Germline V gives CDR1 SGHAT, CDR2 FQNNGV. This CDR3 spans 14 amino acids. With 3 bases removed from V and 3 bases from J, the gap between germline ends came to 11 bases. DNA of the CDR3: TGTGCCAGCAGCTTTGGTTTGGTGGACACTGAAGCTTTCTTT. Translated: CASSFGLVDTEAFF.

This clonotype showed up just a few times. CDR3 amino acids: CASTWPSGSNTGELFF. CDR3 DNA sequence: TGCGCCAGCACCTGGCCCAGCGGGTCGAACACCGGGGAGCTGTTTTTT. The chain has TRBV5-1 and TRBJ2-2; TRBD2 might be the D (6 bases). Germline CDR1 reads SGHRS; CDR2 reads YFSETQ. Deletions cut 6 bases from V and 0 bases from J, with 15 bases between. The CDR3 runs 16 residues.

The table lists this clonotype with a few counts. One end of the junction fails to match germline, which may point to a read error. The chain is built from TRBV7-9 and TRBJ2-7; D remains unclear. CDR1 is SEHNR, CDR2 FQNEAQ, per germline (reference sequence). The CDR3 runs 15 residues. CDR3 coding DNA: TGTGCCAGCAGGTCCGCGGAGTGGAGCTCCTACGACCAGTACTTC. Translated, it gives CASRSAEWSSYDQYF.

This clonotype was seen a few times. DNA for the CDR3: TGTGCCAGCAGCCGGGGGGAGAACAATGAGCAGTTCTTC. It is translated as CASSRGENNEQFF. This rearrangement joins TRBV3-1 to TRBJ2-1; TRBD2 is a possible D gene (6 bases). The CDR3 contains 13 residues. The germline V and J ends were trimmed by 4 bases and 5 bases, with 9 bases remaining between them. Germline lookup yields CDR1 LGHDT and CDR2 YNNKEL (reference sequence).

This clonotype was seen only a few times. The J gene is TRBJ2-3, the V gene TRBV15; no reliable D call. Trimming cost V 5 bases and J 0 bases, with 12 bases left between them. The CDR3 sequence is 15 residues long. Germline lookup yields CDR1 LNHNV and CDR2 YYDKDF (reference sequence). The CDR3 DNA reads TGTGCCACCAGCTTCGTGGACCCTAGCACAGATACGCAGTATTTT. This gives the protein CATSFVDPSTDTQYF.

This clonotype was recorded a few times. The chain carries TRBV7-6 and TRBJ1-4; the D is unclear. From germline, CDR1 is SGHVS and CDR2 FNYEAQ. The V end was cut by 0 bases, the J end by 8 bases, with 16 bases between. The CDR3 is 16 amino acids. The CDR3 is CASSLADPISGEKLFF. CDR3 bases: TGTGCCAGCAGCTTAGCGGACCCTATCTCGGGCGAAAAACTGTTTTTT.

V usage is TRBV4-3 and J usage is TRBJ1-4; a weak D match, TRBD1 (5 bases). CDR1 is LGHNA and CDR2 is YSLEER in the germline V gene. The CDR3 is 16 residues long. The V and J ends lost 4 bases and 4 bases respectively, with 16 bases between them. The CDR3: CASSLRWGRLNEKLFF. CDR3 bases: TGCGCCAGCAGCCTGAGATGGGGCAGACTTAATGAAAAACTGTTTTTT.

In DNA form, the CDR3 reads TGTGCCAGCAGCTCCCTATACAGGGGACTCGCCTATGGCTACACCTTC. This sequence encodes CASSSLYRGLAYGYTF. V gene TRBV7-9 combines with J gene TRBJ1-2, with TRBD1 matching 7 bases. CDR3 size: 16 residues. The germline gives CDR1 SEHNR, CDR2 FQNEAQ (reference sequence). Trimming took 4 bases from V and 4 from J; bases not matched to a gene: 12.

This CDR3 reads CASSTTSGSGTQYF. In DNA, the CDR3 is TGCGCCAGCAGCACGACTAGCGGATCGGGGACCCAGTACTTC. J is TRBJ2-5 and V is TRBV5-1; 9 nucleotides align to TRBD2. The CDR3 length is 14 residues. The germline gives CDR1 SGHRS, CDR2 YFSETQ. The V segment lost 4 bases and the J segment 7 bases; nucleotides outside the gene matches: 8.

This clonotype was counted only a few times. The chain uses TRBV12-3 or TRBV12-4 and TRBJ1-2; D remains ambiguous. With 1 base removed from V and 5 bases from J, the gap between germline ends came to 5 bases. CDR3 length equals 12 residues. The CDR3 loop is CASSLGFYGYTF. CDR3 nucleotide sequence: TGTGCCAGCAGTTTAGGGTTTTATGGCTACACCTTC.

This clonotype has ten or more counts. The J gene is TRBJ2-2, the V gene TRBV24-1; TRBD1 matches at 12 bases. CDR1 and CDR2 from the germline V gene are KGHDR and SFDVKD. The junction had 13 bases not matched to a gene; V was cut back by 4 bases and J by 2 bases. There are 20 residues in the CDR3. CDR3 in amino acids: CATSDPPGTGGDLNTGELFF. CDR3 in DNA: TGTGCCACCAGTGACCCCCCCGGGACAGGGGGCGACCTTAACACCGGGGAGCTGTTTTTT.